The rows below give T cell receptor beta chains drawn from one sample of a study of shared clonotypes between healthy human individuals. The method was immunoSEQ multiplex PCR; TCRdb's version includes in-frame clones alone and lacks a portion of them. This sample carries around 690,000 clones, 90% of them seen once, and the ten largest clones take 34%. The sample was memory CD8+ T cells from PBMCs. The receptors here all came from a man aged 18-30 years in good health. Some clones in this sample may be carry-over from other donors' samples. The CDR3 runs from the conserved cysteine through the conserved F or W. D genes are given only for firm matches. For some rows the clone size is stated as once, few or many, or as a class when expanded; others skip it.

J gene,V gene,clone size,D gene,CDR3 protein,CDR3 DNA
TRBJ1-1,TRBV19,-,TRBD1,CASTAPAGTGSDRGTEAFF,TGTGCCAGTACCGCCCCCGCCGGGACAGGGTCCGATAGGGGGACTGAAGCTTTCTTT
TRBJ2-7,TRBV4-1,-,-,CASSQDITTYEQYF,TGCGCCAGCAGCCAGGACATAACAACCTACGAGCAGTACTTC
TRBJ2-7,TRBV7-2,-,TRBD1,CASSLASTGGTYEQYF,TGTGCCAGCAGCTTAGCCTCGACAGGGGGCACCTACGAGCAGTACTTC
TRBJ2-6,TRBV18,once,-,CASSPLGWDGSIGPTSGANVLTF,TGTGCCAGCTCACCTTTAGGGTGGGACGGGAGTATAGGGCCCACGTCTGGGGCCAACGTCCTGACTTTC
TRBJ1-6,TRBV7-6,-,-,CASSTRGDHNSPLHF,TGTGCCAGCAGCACGCGGGGGGATCATAATTCACCCCTCCACTTT
TRBJ2-5,TRBV28,-,-,CASRRPWYQETQYF,TGTGCCAGCAGGCGCCCCTGGTACCAAGAGACCCAGTACTTC
TRBJ1-1,TRBV6-4,-,TRBD1,CASSLGGTGHEAFF,TGTGCCAGCAGTCTCGGGGGGACAGGCCATGAAGCTTTCTTT
TRBJ2-5,TRBV27,-,TRBD1,CASSFLGGPPETQYF,TGTGCCAGCAGTTTCTTAGGGGGCCCTCCAGAGACCCAGTACTTC
TRBJ1-2,TRBV5-1,-,-,CASSETRGYGYTF,TGCGCCAGCAGCGAAACGCGGGGGTATGGCTACACCTTC
TRBJ2-3,TRBV5-6,-,-,CASSLRREGTDTQYF,TGTGCCAGCAGCTTGAGGAGGGAAGGCACAGATACGCAGTATTTT
TRBJ1-2,TRBV13,-,-,CASSLAGRNYGYTF,TGTGCCAGCAGCTTAGCAGGCAGGAACTATGGCTACACCTTC
TRBJ1-5,TRBV5-6,-,-,CASSLAGGDQPQHF,TGTGCCAGCAGCTTGGCAGGTGGGGACCAGCCCCAGCATTTT
TRBJ2-2,TRBV27,-,-,CASSSVNTGELFF,TGTGCCAGCAGTTCCGTAAACACCGGGGAGCTGTTTTTT
TRBJ2-1,TRBV5-1,-,TRBD1,CASSWRQGAYNEQFF,TGCGCCAGCAGCTGGAGACAGGGGGCCTACAATGAGCAGTTCTTC
TRBJ1-2,TRBV7-6,-,-,CASSLEAGHYGYTF,TGTGCCAGCAGCTTAGAGGCGGGACATTATGGCTACACCTTC
TRBJ1-2,TRBV9,-,TRBD1,CASSTRDSPAYGYTF,TGTGCCAGCAGCACCCGGGACAGCCCAGCCTATGGCTACACCTTC
TRBJ2-1,TRBV19,once,TRBD2,CASSGPRVAGGDNEQFF,TGTGCCAGTAGCGGGCCCAGGGTAGCGGGAGGCGATAATGAGCAGTTCTTC
TRBJ2-7,TRBV7-6,-,TRBD2,CASSLGPSGRIGTYEQYF,TGTGCCAGCAGCTTAGGCCCTAGCGGGAGGATCGGGACCTACGAGCAGTACTTC
TRBJ2-2,TRBV5-1,-,-,CASSPPSGELFF,TGCGCCAGCAGCCCCCCCTCCGGGGAGCTGTTTTTT
TRBJ2-1,TRBV6-5,-,TRBD2,CASSSGSYNEQFF,TGTGCCAGCAGTAGCGGGAGCTACAATGAGCAGTTCTTC
TRBJ2-1,TRBV19,-,TRBD1,CASSFRQGGTLYNEQFF,TGTGCCAGTAGCTTCCGACAGGGGGGAACCCTATACAATGAGCAGTTCTTC
TRBJ2-3,TRBV28,-,-,CASSLGLRVGTDTQYF,TGTGCCAGCAGTTTGGGTCTCAGGGTCGGCACAGATACGCAGTATTTT
TRBJ2-7,TRBV28,-,-,CALRPRESSYEQYF,TGTGCCCTCCGTCCCAGGGAGAGCTCCTACGAGCAGTACTTC
TRBJ1-1,TRBV11-1,-,-,CASSLKYSIQGRTEAFF,TGTGCCAGCAGCTTAAAATACTCCATCCAGGGACGAACTGAAGCTTTCTTT